Below are 8 T cell receptor beta chains sequenced from a single sample in a study of radiotherapy plus CTLA-4 blockade in lung cancer. The repertoire was sequenced with immunoSEQ multiplex PCR; TCRdb's copy has only in-frame clones and lacks some. The table includes more than 40,000 clones, 73% detected once. The material was peripheral blood, obtained from a patient treated with radiotherapy plus ipilimumab. The receptors derive from a human donor with non-small cell lung cancer who had a complete response to radiotherapy plus ipilimumab.

This clone was picked up one time. This sequence joins TRBV5-1 and TRBJ2-1, with 8 positions matching TRBD1. With V trimmed by 0 bases and J by 8 bases, 16 bases remained unmatched. Germline V gene data show CDR1 as SGHRS and CDR2 as YFSETQ. The CDR3 spans 18 residues. The CDR3: CASSLAGTGYTRGDEQFF. As DNA, the CDR3 is TGCGCCAGCAGCTTGGCCGGGACAGGATATACTAGGGGCGATGAGCAGTTCTTC.

The chain employs TRBV5-1 and TRBJ2-1; D possibly corresponds to TRBD2 (5 bases). V lost 5 bases, J lost 0 bases, and 9 bases lay in between. The length of the CDR3 is 14 residues. Looked up from germline, CDR1 is SGHRS and CDR2 is YFSETQ. The CDR3 sequence: CASSLGISYNEQFF. In DNA, the CDR3 is TGCGCCAGCAGTCTCGGGATCTCCTACAATGAGCAGTTCTTC.

The chain carries TRBV5-6 and TRBJ2-5; D is unresolved. CDR1 and CDR2 (germline): SGHDT, YYEEEE. The CDR3 extends over 15 amino acids. The V end was cut by 2 bases, the J end by 5 bases, with 16 bases between. The CDR3 loop is CASSFPTLPGETQYF. Here the CDR3 DNA reads TGTGCCAGCAGCTTCCCGACCCTACCGGGTGAGACCCAGTACTTC.

This clone was seen a few times. The chain recombines TRBV6-6 with TRBJ2-3; weak D call: TRBD2 (5 bases). V shed 2 bases and J shed 6 bases, with 12 bases lying between them. This CDR3 contains 14 residues. The germline CDR1 and CDR2 sequences are MNHNY and SVGAGI (reference sequence). As DNA, the CDR3 is TGTGCCAGCAGTTACAATGGTCCGGGGGATACGCAGTATTTT. Residues: CASSYNGPGDTQYF.

This clone was observed a handful of times. Its ends do not fully match the called genes, so a read error is possible. The V gene is TRBV7-7, the J gene TRBJ1-3; D remains ambiguous. Germline loops: CDR1 SSHAT, CDR2 FNYEAQ (reference sequence). The CDR3 loop spans 14 amino acids. The CDR3 reads CASSLTDSGNTIYF. The CDR3, as DNA: TGTGCTAGCAGCTTAACAGACTCTGGAAACACCATATATTTT.

This sequence joins TRBV27 and TRBJ2-3; D gene uncertain. V lost 4 bases and J lost 2, with 4 bases in between. Germline CDR1 reads MNHEY; CDR2 reads SMNVEV (reference sequence). The CDR3 is 12 amino acids. CDR3 loop: CASSSFTDTQYF. CDR3 sequence (DNA): TGTGCCAGCAGTTCTTTCACAGATACGCAGTATTTT.

The chain combines TRBV11-2 with TRBJ1-1; weak D call: TRBD1 (5 bases). V lost 1 base, J lost 0 bases, and 12 bases lay in between. The germline CDR1 and CDR2 sequences are SGHAT and FQNNGV. There are 16 residues in the CDR3. CDR3: CASSLGVRGLNTEAFF. The CDR3, as DNA: TGTGCCAGCAGCTTAGGTGTAAGGGGCTTGAACACTGAAGCTTTCTTT.

The J gene is TRBJ2-5, the V gene TRBV10-3, with TRBD2 matching 9 bases. This CDR3 is 15 amino acids long. CDR1 and CDR2 (germline): ENHRY, SYGVKD. Losses at the gene ends were 8 bases for V and 0 bases for J; bases not matched to a gene: 7. CDR3 DNA sequence: TGTGCCATCGGTCGCGCTAGCGGGGACCAAGAGACCCAGTACTTC. As protein: CAIGRASGDQETQYF.